These 20 T cell receptor beta chains were all obtained from the same sample, sequenced in a study of early T cells in non-severe SARS-CoV-2 infection. TCRdb itself ran the 5' RACE reads through MiXCR, one entry per CDR3 protein. The repertoire holds 100,000 to 150,000 distinct CDR3 sequences, with 14% to 15% as singletons. Sequencing used whole blood. These receptors were obtained from an adult who was a healthcare worker with PCR-confirmed SARS-CoV-2 infection or an uninfected control (not recorded which).

This chain joins TRBV25-1 and TRBJ1-1; tentative D call: TRBD1 (6 bases). Trimming left V 8 bases short and J 5 bases short, with 18 bases between. Germline-derived CDR1 and CDR2 are MGHDK and SYGVNS. CDR3 length equals 14 residues. The DNA for the CDR3 is TGTGCCAGCGTTCAGACAGGCTCAGGGACTGAAGCTTTCTTT. Translating it yields CASVQTGSGTEAFF.

V gene TRBV5-1 combines with J gene TRBJ2-7; D might be TRBD1 (6 bases). The CDR3 covers 15 residues. The germline V and J ends were trimmed by 4 bases and 5 bases, with 19 bases remaining between them. Germline-derived CDR1 and CDR2 are SGHRS and YFSETQ. The DNA of the CDR3 is TGCGCCAGCAGCAGGACCAGGGGCAGACTGGACGAGCAGTACTTC. This gives the protein CASSRTRGRLDEQYF.

This chain joins TRBV7-3 and TRBJ1-1; no reliable D call. Germline CDR1 reads SGHTA; CDR2 reads FQGTGA. This CDR3 has 13 amino acids. The V and J ends lost 4 bases and 4 bases respectively, with 10 bases between them. CDR3 in amino acids: CASSSNGLTEAFF. DNA of the CDR3: TGTGCCAGCAGCTCAAACGGGCTCACTGAAGCTTTCTTT.

The chain couples TRBV7-9 to TRBJ1-6; D is undetermined. Trimming stripped 2 bases from V and 2 bases from J, with 10 bases between. Per the germline V gene, CDR1 is SEHNR and CDR2 is FQNEAQ (reference sequence). The CDR3 length is 16 residues. The CDR3 DNA follows: TGTGCCAGCAGCTTAAAGGAGGGAACCTATAATTCACCCCTCCACTTT. As protein: CASSLKEGTYNSPLHF.

This clonotype was detected a few times. This chain uses TRBV11-3 with TRBJ2-3; 7 bases map to TRBD2. This CDR3 region has 15 residues. V was clipped by 3 bases and J by 2 bases; unmatched bases: 5. CDR1 is SGHNT and CDR2 is YENEEA in the germline V gene. The CDR3 here is CASSFGLVTTDTQYF. The CDR3 DNA reads TGTGCCAGCAGCTTCGGACTAGTCACCACAGATACGCAGTATTTT.

This clonotype has just a few counts. The rearrangement links TRBV5-1 to TRBJ1-1; D not resolved. CDR1 is SGHRS, CDR2 YFSETQ, per germline. Trimming cost V 2 bases and J 5 bases, with 16 bases left between them. CDR3 length: 15 residues. The CDR3 DNA is TGCGCCAGCAGCTTTGTAACGGCCACCGCGACTGAAGCTTTCTTT. It encodes CASSFVTATATEAFF.

This clonotype has just a few counts. The V call is TRBV29-1, the J call TRBJ1-2; D unclear. Per the germline V gene, CDR1 is SQVTM and CDR2 is ANQGSEA. This CDR3 contains 11 residues. Trimming cost V 2 bases and J 2 bases, with 3 bases left between them. The CDR3 is CSVELNYGYTF. CDR3 nucleotide sequence: TGCAGCGTTGAATTGAACTATGGCTACACCTTC.

This clonotype was observed a few times. The chain recombines TRBV20-1 with TRBJ2-7; D not certain. Germline V lookup: CDR1 DFQATT, CDR2 SNEGSKA (reference sequence). V lost 5 bases and J lost 3, with 14 bases in between. CDR3 length: 13 residues. The CDR3 is CSALEFGYYEQYF. The CDR3 nucleotides are TGCAGTGCTTTAGAATTTGGCTACTACGAGCAGTACTTC.

This clonotype was counted only a few times. A read error may produce the germline difference seen at one junction end. This chain links TRBV7-2 with TRBJ1-5, with D unresolved. The germline V gene has CDR1 SGHTA and CDR2 FQGNSA. This CDR3 is 13 amino acids long. As DNA, the CDR3 is TGTGCCAGCAGCCCGTATAGCAATCACCCCCAGCATTTT. Amino acid sequence: CASSPYSNHPQHF.

The chain joins TRBV29-1 to TRBJ2-7, with D unclear. This CDR3 comprises 13 residues. CDR1 SQVTM and CDR2 ANQGSEA come from the germline V gene. V dropped 4 bases and J dropped 2 bases, with 12 bases sitting between them. CDR3 in DNA: TGCAGCGTTGTTGATCCGGCAACCTACGAGCAGTACTTC. Encoded protein: CSVVDPATYEQYF.

This chain's CDR3 is CSVDKGTADTQYF. CDR3 nucleotide sequence: TGCAGCGTTGATAAGGGAACAGCAGATACGCAGTATTTT. The chain is built from TRBV29-1 and TRBJ2-3; D remains unclear. Germline CDR1 is SQVTM and CDR2 is ANQGSEA. CDR3 length equals 13 residues. V was pared by 3 bases and J by 4 bases, with 11 bases between.

This sequence joins TRBV7-3 and TRBJ2-3; D gene uncertain. Deletions cut 2 bases from V and 2 bases from J, with 11 bases between. CDR3 length equals 15 residues. The germline CDR1 and CDR2 sequences are SGHTA and FQGTGA. The DNA for the CDR3 is TGTGCCAGCAGCTTATCCGGGTTGTCCACAGATACGCAGTATTTT. Residues: CASSLSGLSTDTQYF.

This clonotype was counted only a few times. This chain uses TRBV6-5 with TRBJ2-3; a possible D gene is TRBD2 (6 bases). The CDR3 has 13 amino acids. V gave up 2 bases and J gave up 6 bases, with 9 bases separating them. Germline lookup yields CDR1 MNHEY and CDR2 SVGAGI. DNA for the CDR3: TGTGCCAGCAGTTACAGCGGGCTCGATACGCAGTATTTT. Amino acids: CASSYSGLDTQYF.

The chain couples TRBV30 to TRBJ1-1, with D uncertain. Per germline, CDR1 GTSNPN and CDR2 SVGIG (reference sequence). CDR3 length: 15 amino acids. V lost 2 bases, J lost 3 bases, and 16 bases lay in between. The DNA of the CDR3 is TGTGCCTGGAGTCTGGATTTCCGACTGGACACTGAAGCTTTCTTT. Amino acids: CAWSLDFRLDTEAFF.

CDR3 loop: CASSSGLSGNTIYF. The CDR3 DNA follows: TGTGCCAGCTCGAGTGGTCTCTCTGGAAACACCATATATTTT. The chain couples TRBV18 to TRBJ1-3; D gene unclear. The germline V and J ends were trimmed by 6 bases and 0 bases, with 9 bases remaining between them. Germline V lookup: CDR1 KGHSH, CDR2 LQKENI. The CDR3 extends over 14 amino acids.

In this sample, this clonotype turned up many times. The genes are TRBV18 and TRBJ1-5, with a possible D match to TRBD1 (6 bases). The CDR3 has 15 residues. Trimming removed 2 bases at V and 6 bases at J, with 14 bases between. Germline CDR1 reads KGHSH; CDR2 reads LQKENI. For the CDR3, the DNA is TGTGCCAGCTCACCAAGGGGGGCGTTGGGTCAGCCCCAGCATTTT. Its translation: CASSPRGALGQPQHF.

Ten or more counts support this clonotype. The chain has TRBV14 and TRBJ1-6; D remains ambiguous. In germline, CDR1 is SGHDN, CDR2 FVKESK. Trimming took 0 bases from V and 8 from J, leaving 11 bases between them. The CDR3 has 15 amino acids. Written as DNA, the CDR3 is TGTGCCAGCAGCCAAGATGAAGGCAGATATTCACCCCTCCACTTT. It translates to CASSQDEGRYSPLHF.

This clonotype has more than one count but fewer than ten. This CDR3 reads CASSIGGSSYNEQFF. DNA of the CDR3: TGTGCCAGCAGCATCGGGGGTAGCTCCTACAATGAGCAGTTCTTC. This chain joins TRBV7-3 and TRBJ2-1; D possibly corresponds to TRBD2 (6 bases). CDR1 and CDR2 from the germline V gene are SGHTA and FQGTGA. With 5 bases removed from V and 0 bases from J, the gap between germline ends came to 11 bases. The CDR3 spans 15 residues.

This clonotype occurred a few times. The rearrangement links TRBV7-2 to TRBJ2-1, with 12 bases fitting TRBD2. Germline CDR1 and CDR2: SGHTA and FQGNSA. J was trimmed by 3 bases and V by 4 bases; bases with no gene match: 4. The CDR3 is 16 residues long. The CDR3 region has the DNA TGTGCCAGCAGCTCACCTAGCGGGGGGGTCTACAATGAGCAGTTCTTC. The encoded protein is CASSSPSGGVYNEQFF.

The table lists this clonotype with a few counts. V and J are TRBV6-6 and TRBJ2-7; D may be TRBD1 or TRBD2 (5 bases each). V was trimmed by 8 bases and J by 6 bases, leaving 11 bases between them. There are 11 residues in the CDR3. Germline V gene data show CDR1 as MNHNY and CDR2 as SVGAGI (reference sequence). CDR3 sequence: CASGRGPEQYF. The CDR3 bases are TGTGCCAGCGGACGGGGACCCGAGCAGTACTTC.